This T cell receptor beta chain appears in the sequencing data of a study of shared clonotypes between healthy human individuals. Study background: Contributing individuals were a couple of females and three males aged 18 to 49.

The table lists this clone with many counts. Samples underwent the assay at deep level. Clones were read by immunoSEQ multiplex PCR, and TCRdb kept only the in-frame ones, dropping some. The repertoire consists of hundreds of thousands of clones, with more than 75% occurring once and the leading ten covering under 15%. V was clipped by 3 bases and J by 10 bases, with 10 bases between them. The germline V gene encodes CDR1 SGHAT and CDR2 FQNNGV. The CDR3 covers 12 residues. This receptor was identified in a woman between 40 and 50 years old in good health. Some clones in this sample may be carry-over from other donors' samples. Sequencing input: PBMCs. The genes are TRBV11-2 and TRBJ2-1; a weak D match, TRBD2 (6 bases). CDR3 nucleotides: TGTGCCAGCAGCTTCAATGGGAGGGAGCAGTTCTTC. This codes for CASSFNGREQFF.